Below are 21 T cell receptor beta chains sequenced from a single sample in a study of blood T cell repertoires in COVID-19. Libraries were prepared by immunoSEQ multiplex PCR; TCRdb keeps only in-frame clonotypes and omits some of them. The sample records 150,000 to 190,000 clones, 70% to 90% being singletons. Sequenced sample: peripheral blood. The receptors here all came from a woman aged 60-75 years with COVID-19, enrolled during active disease.

J is TRBJ1-1 and V is TRBV4-1; TRBD1 might be the D (5 bases). V lost 4 bases, J lost 4 bases, and 7 bases lay in between. Germline CDR1 reads MGHRA; CDR2 reads YSYEKL. The CDR3 contains 12 residues. CDR3 residues: CASSPTATEAFF. In DNA form, the CDR3 reads TGCGCCAGCAGCCCGACAGCCACTGAAGCTTTCTTT.

The V gene is TRBV15, the J gene TRBJ2-4, with D possibly being TRBD2 (5 bases). V dropped 0 bases and J dropped 1 base, with 19 bases sitting between them. CDR3 length: 19 residues. The germline gives CDR1 LNHNV, CDR2 YYDKDF (reference sequence). The CDR3, as DNA: TGTGCCACCAGCAGAGATCGGCAGTCGGTTGGACTGGCCAAAAACATTCAGTACTTC. It specifies CATSRDRQSVGLAKNIQYF.

The CDR3 loop reads CASSLVQGASYEQYF. The DNA of the CDR3 is TGCGCCAGCAGCTTGGTACAGGGGGCTTCCTACGAGCAGTACTTC. This chain joins TRBV5-1 and TRBJ2-7; 9 positions agree with TRBD1. This CDR3 is 15 amino acids long. Germline CDR1 reads SGHRS; CDR2 reads YFSETQ. Trimming at V came to 0 bases and at J to 1 base, leaving 2 bases not matched to a gene.

This rearrangement joins TRBV6-5 to TRBJ2-7, with D tentatively TRBD1 (6 bases). The CDR3 runs 14 residues. Trimming took off 5 bases at V and 2 bases at J, with 13 bases between the two ends. Germline lookup yields CDR1 MNHEY and CDR2 SVGAGI. In nucleotides, the CDR3 is TGTGCCAGCAGTAAATGGGACACTACCTACGAGCAGTACGTC. This encodes CASSKWDTTYEQYV.

The V and J genes are TRBV5-1 and TRBJ1-5; 7 bases map to TRBD1. This CDR3 comprises 14 residues. V was clipped by 5 bases and J by 2 bases; unmatched bases: 4. CDR1 is SGHRS, CDR2 YFSETQ, per germline. CDR3 nucleotide sequence: TGCGCCAGCAGTTTTGGACAGGGCAATCAGCCCCAGCATTTT. Protein: CASSFGQGNQPQHF.

The CDR3 DNA reads TGTGCCAGCACTATCCGGGGGAACACTGAAGCTTTCTTT. Protein: CASTIRGNTEAFF. V and J are TRBV6-5 and TRBJ1-1, with D uncertain. CDR3 size: 13 residues. CDR1 is MNHEY, CDR2 SVGAGI, per germline. Trimming shortened V by 7 bases and J by 1 base, and 10 bases separated the two germline ends.

V and J are TRBV6-5 and TRBJ2-1, with 9 bases aligning to TRBD2. Trimming took 4 bases from V and 4 from J; bases not matched to a gene: 5. Germline CDR1 and CDR2: MNHEY and SVGAGI. This CDR3 contains 15 residues. CDR3 DNA: TGTGCCAGCAGTTCCGGGACTAGCCGATACAATGAGCAGTTCTTC. Protein sequence: CASSSGTSRYNEQFF.

The CDR3, as DNA: TGTGCCAGCAGCCTAGGAGACCCAGAGGGCCAAGAGACCCAGTACTTC. Protein sequence: CASSLGDPEGQETQYF. The rearrangement uses TRBV7-9 and TRBJ2-5, with D possibly being TRBD2 (5 bases). V lost 5 bases and J 1 base, leaving 17 bases between the germline ends. The germline CDR1 and CDR2 sequences are SEHNR and FQNEAQ (reference sequence). The CDR3 is 16 amino acids. Full variable domain (outside the CDR3, taken from reference TRBV7-9 and TRBJ2-5): DTGVSQNPRHKITKRGQNVTFRCDPISEHNRLYWYRQTLGQGPEFLTYFQNEAQLEKSRLLSDRFSAERPKGSFSTLEIQRTEQGDSAMYLCASSLGDPEGQETQYFGPGTRLLVL.

V usage is TRBV6-5 and J usage is TRBJ1-5; TRBD1 aligns across 9 bases. Looked up from germline, CDR1 is MNHEY and CDR2 is SVGAGI. The length of the CDR3 is 14 residues. The V and J ends lost 6 bases and 5 bases, in that order; junction bases with no gene match: 5. The CDR3 loop reads CASRPDRGHQPQHF. DNA for the CDR3: TGTGCCAGCAGACCGGACAGGGGTCATCAGCCCCAGCATTTT.

The rearrangement uses TRBV9 and TRBJ2-2, with 12 bases that match TRBD2. Germline V CDR1 and CDR2: SGDLS, YYNGEE. This CDR3 is built from 17 residues. V dropped 4 bases and J dropped 7; count of bases not matched to a gene: 11. The DNA for the CDR3 is TGTGCCAGCAGCAGATCTAGCGGGGGGGCTTTCGACGGGGAGCTGTTTTTT. Translating gives CASSRSSGGAFDGELFF.

This clone was seen a few times. The rearrangement joins TRBV5-5 to TRBJ2-1; D is possibly TRBD2 (5 bases). The CDR3 spans 14 residues. Trimming left V 3 bases short and J 8 bases short, with 15 bases between. CDR1 SGHKS and CDR2 YYEKEE come from the germline V gene (reference sequence). CDR3 protein: CASSSPPGWDEQFF. The CDR3 nucleotides read TGTGCCAGCAGCTCACCACCGGGGTGGGATGAGCAGTTCTTC.

This chain uses TRBV18 with TRBJ1-2; 7 positions agree with TRBD1. The CDR3 is 16 residues long. V shed 3 bases and J 7 bases; nucleotides not matched to a gene: 14. Germline CDR1 reads KGHSH; CDR2 reads LQKENI. CDR3 protein: CASSPTPQTGFFGYTF. In DNA, the CDR3 is TGTGCCAGCTCACCCACTCCCCAGACAGGGTTCTTTGGCTACACCTTC. The whole variable domain, filled in from reference TRBV18 and TRBJ1-2, reads NAGVMQNPRHLVRRRGQEARLRCSPMKGHSHVYWYRQLPEEGLKFMVYLQKENIIDESGMPKERFSAEFPKEGPSILRIQQVVRGDSAAYFCASSPTPQTGFFGYTFGSGTRLTVV.

This clone was detected once. This chain connects TRBV10-1 to TRBJ2-1; 10 bases fit TRBD2. Germline V lookup: CDR1 WNHNN, CDR2 SYGVQD (reference sequence). This CDR3 spans 18 amino acids. The V segment lost 2 bases and the J segment 7 bases; nucleotides outside the gene matches: 14. CDR3 protein: CASSESLPGLAKGNEQFF. In nucleotides, the CDR3 is TGCGCCAGCAGTGAGAGTCTCCCGGGACTAGCGAAAGGGAATGAGCAGTTCTTC.

The rearrangement uses TRBV7-3 and TRBJ2-2; 7 bases are a match to TRBD1. The V gene end was trimmed by 6 bases and the J gene end by 4 bases; junction bases not matched to a gene: 8. The CDR3 consists of 15 residues. CDR1 is SGHTA and CDR2 is FQGTGA in the germline V gene. The CDR3 reads CASSPQGVGTGELFF. As DNA, the CDR3 is TGTGCCAGCAGTCCCCAGGGGGTTGGCACCGGGGAGCTGTTTTTT.

This clone was detected once. The V call is TRBV5-4, the J call TRBJ2-3; 9 bases align to TRBD1. The CDR3 totals 15 residues. CDR1 and CDR2 from the germline V gene are SGHNT and YYREEE (reference sequence). V lost 4 bases, J lost 4 bases, and 7 bases stayed unmatched. Written as DNA, the CDR3 is TGTGCCAGCAGCAAGACAGGGGGTAAGGCAGATACGCAGTATTTT. Translating it yields CASSKTGGKADTQYF.

The CDR3 DNA sequence: TGTGCCAGCAGCGTGCAGGTGCCCGTTGGCTACACCTTC. It translates to CASSVQVPVGYTF. The V call is TRBV9, the J call TRBJ1-2, with D uncertain. Deletions cut 2 bases from V and 7 bases from J, with 12 bases between. The CDR3 is 13 amino acids. Germline-derived CDR1 and CDR2 are SGDLS and YYNGEE.

This clone was detected a few times. This rearrangement joins TRBV27 to TRBJ1-4; maybe TRBD1 (6 bases). The germline V gene has CDR1 MNHEY and CDR2 SMNVEV (reference sequence). This CDR3 has 14 residues. V dropped 2 bases and J dropped 6 bases, with 10 bases sitting between them. CDR3 DNA sequence: TGTGCCAGCAGTTTAGGGAGGGGGGATGAAAAACTGTTTTTT. This codes for CASSLGRGDEKLFF.

J is TRBJ1-1 and V is TRBV18; 10 nucleotides match TRBD1. This CDR3 comprises 16 residues. CDR1 KGHSH and CDR2 LQKENI come from the germline V gene. The trim removed 3 bases at V and 1 base at J, leaving 5 bases unmatched. CDR3: CASSPPTGGQNTEAFF. The CDR3, as DNA: TGTGCCAGCTCACCTCCGACAGGGGGCCAGAACACTGAAGCTTTCTTT.

The chain is built from TRBV15 and TRBJ1-1; D ambiguous. V was trimmed by 3 bases and J by 10 bases, leaving 12 bases between them. The CDR3 consists of 12 residues. The germline V gene encodes CDR1 LNHNV and CDR2 YYDKDF (reference sequence). CDR3: CATSSESRGAFF. Here the CDR3 DNA reads TGTGCCACCAGCAGTGAGAGCCGGGGAGCTTTCTTT.

The V and J genes are TRBV19 and TRBJ1-2; no clear D. Germline V gene data show CDR1 as LNHDA and CDR2 as SQIVND (reference sequence). Trimming removed 7 bases at V and 3 bases at J, with 6 bases between. CDR3 size: 11 residues. CDR3 loop: CASTGYYGYTF. The CDR3 bases are TGTGCCAGTACAGGATACTATGGCTACACCTTC.

V and J are TRBV24-1 and TRBJ2-5; maybe TRBD2 (7 bases). Trimming removed 3 bases at V and 9 bases at J, with 16 bases between. Germline values: CDR1 KGHDR, CDR2 SFDVKD. The CDR3 is made up of 14 amino acids. This chain's CDR3 is CATSDRGALVAQYF. The CDR3 bases are TGTGCCACCAGTGATCGGGGGGCTCTGGTGGCCCAGTACTTC.